The 32 T cell receptor beta chains presented below share a single source sample, sequenced in a study of CD8 T cells in ankylosing spondylitis. No antigen has been identified for these receptors. Study results and caveats: Ankylosing spondylitis blood seemed to carry a telltale TCR beta motif made of fewer than 10 highly homologous variants.

From the 5' RACE reads, TCRdb called clonotypes with MiXCR, one entry per CDR3 protein. This sample has fewer than 750,000 distinct CDR3 sequences, with under 20% found just once. Sequenced sample: blood, either unsorted or a sorted T cell fraction (not recorded which). Source of these receptors: a male donor with ankylosing spondylitis.

This clonotype was seen a few times. The chain has TRBV20-1 and TRBJ2-3, with TRBD1 matching 7 bases. CDR1 and CDR2 from the germline V gene are DFQATT and SNEGSKA (reference sequence). The CDR3 length is 13 residues. The J segment lost 2 bases and the V segment lost 7 bases, leaving 6 bases of the junction unmatched. The CDR3 DNA reads TGCAGTGGAAGGGACAGCCTCACAGATACGCAGTATTTT. Its translation is CSGRDSLTDTQYF.

This clonotype turned up a few times. The V and J genes are TRBV4-3 and TRBJ2-3, with D unclear. This CDR3 is built from 18 residues. From germline, CDR1 is LGHNA and CDR2 YSLEER. The V and J ends lost 1 base and 0 bases respectively, with 17 bases between them. DNA of the CDR3: TGCGCCAGCAGCCAAGTTCCCGGTACACCCTTTAGCACAGATACGCAGTATTTT. Translating it yields CASSQVPGTPFSTDTQYF.

The chain has TRBV6-5 and TRBJ2-5; D gene uncertain. This CDR3 has 15 amino acids. The germline V and J ends were trimmed by 6 bases and 8 bases, with 22 bases remaining between them. Per germline, CDR1 MNHEY and CDR2 SVGAGI. The CDR3 sequence: CASSLLQGPKVTQYF. The CDR3 DNA follows: TGTGCCAGCAGCTTACTTCAAGGCCCGAAGGTCACCCAGTACTTC.

This clonotype was counted only a few times. V and J are TRBV5-5 and TRBJ2-1; tentative D call: TRBD1 (5 bases). Germline V CDR1 and CDR2: SGHKS, YYEKEE (reference sequence). V lost 0 bases, J lost 7 bases, and 14 bases lay in between. The CDR3 extends over 15 amino acids. CDR3 sequence: CASSLVARVGNEQFF. As DNA, the CDR3 is TGTGCCAGCAGCTTGGTGGCCAGGGTTGGAAATGAGCAGTTCTTC.

This chain links TRBV7-8 with TRBJ1-4; 12 bases are shared with TRBD1. CDR1 is SGHVS and CDR2 is FQNEAQ in the germline V gene. V gave up 4 bases and J gave up 2 bases; unmatched junction bases: 2. The CDR3 runs 16 residues. CDR3 sequence (DNA): TGTGCCAGCAGCTGGGACAGGGGGCCCACTAATGAAAAACTGTTTTTT. It encodes CASSWDRGPTNEKLFF.

This clonotype was seen more than once but under ten times. The V gene is TRBV27, the J gene TRBJ2-7; the D is unclear. Germline-derived CDR1 and CDR2 are MNHEY and SMNVEV (reference sequence). The ends were cut back, 2 bases at V and 5 bases at J, with 10 bases in the middle. There are 13 residues in the CDR3. The CDR3 DNA follows: TGTGCCAGCAGTTTAACACGACGCGACGAGCAGTACTTC. Residues: CASSLTRRDEQYF.

This clonotype was seen a handful of times. The CDR3 loop reads CSVEWTGTYEQYF. In DNA, the CDR3 is TGCAGCGTTGAATGGACAGGGACCTACGAGCAGTACTTC. The chain is built from TRBV29-1 and TRBJ2-7, with 8 bases matching TRBD1. With 2 bases clipped from V and 2 bases from J, the junction kept 2 bases outside the gene matches. The CDR3 spans 13 residues. Germline CDR1 is SQVTM and CDR2 is ANQGSEA.

This chain joins TRBV4-1 and TRBJ2-2; D might be TRBD1 or TRBD2, each matching 6 bases. V lost 2 bases to trimming and J lost 4 bases, with 11 bases between them. The CDR3 contains 15 residues. Germline loops: CDR1 MGHRA, CDR2 YSYEKL. CDR3 nucleotide sequence: TGCGCCAGCAGCCAATTTGGGGGGCCCACCGGGGAGCTGTTTTTT. Translated, it gives CASSQFGGPTGELFF.

This clonotype was counted only a few times. This rearrangement joins TRBV28 to TRBJ1-2, with 8 bases identical to TRBD1. V lost 6 bases and J lost 4; bases outside the gene matches: 10. This CDR3 has 15 residues. Germline CDR1 reads MDHEN; CDR2 reads SYDVKM. Here the CDR3 DNA reads TGTGCCAGCAGCCAGGGACAGGAGGTACCCTATGGCTACACCTTC. The encoded protein is CASSQGQEVPYGYTF.

DNA of the CDR3: TGTGCCAGCAGTTTAGCGGGGGGGACAGGGGCCAACGTCCTGACTTTC. Its translation: CASSLAGGTGANVLTF. The chain employs TRBV12-3 or TRBV12-4 and TRBJ2-6, with a weak D call TRBD2 (7 bases). Trimming shortened V by 0 bases and J by 4 bases, and 10 bases separated the two germline ends. The CDR3 totals 16 residues.

This clonotype came up once. The genes are TRBV20-1 and TRBJ2-7, with D tentatively TRBD1 (6 bases). Germline CDR1 and CDR2: DFQATT and SNEGSKA (reference sequence). The CDR3 has 16 amino acids. Trimming left V 1 base short and J 2 bases short, with 18 bases between. The chain's CDR3 is CSARGFFAGTTYEQYF. CDR3 nucleotide sequence: TGCAGTGCTAGAGGCTTTTTTGCAGGGACAACCTACGAGCAGTACTTC.

This clonotype was counted only a few times. The chain recombines TRBV19 with TRBJ1-1, with D hard to call. Trimming left V 5 bases short and J 2 bases short, with 9 bases between. The germline V gene encodes CDR1 LNHDA and CDR2 SQIVND (reference sequence). CDR3 length: 13 residues. The chain's CDR3 is CASSGPDNTEAFF. The CDR3 nucleotides read TGTGCCAGTAGTGGGCCGGACAACACTGAAGCTTTCTTT. Full variable domain (outside the CDR3, taken from reference TRBV19 and TRBJ1-1): DGGITQSPKYLFRKEGQNVTLSCEQNLNHDAMYWYRQDPGQGLRLIYYSQIVNDFQKGDIAEGYSVSREKKESFPLTVTSAQKNPTAFYLCASSGPDNTEAFFGQGTRLTVV.

This clonotype was seen a few times. This chain uses TRBV20-1 with TRBJ1-6; unclear D gene. V lost 2 bases and J lost 7, with 15 bases in between. The CDR3 runs 15 residues. Germline CDR1 and CDR2: DFQATT and SNEGSKA (reference sequence). The CDR3 nucleotides read TGCAGTGCTAGAATCGGTCACGGACGAAATTCACCCCTCCACTTT. Its translation is CSARIGHGRNSPLHF.

CDR3 DNA sequence: TGTGCCAGCATAGACAGGAGTTATGGCTACACCTTC. This encodes CASIDRSYGYTF. The chain recombines TRBV6-5 with TRBJ1-2; a possible D gene is TRBD1 (6 bases). V was clipped by 7 bases and J by 5 bases, with 11 bases between them. CDR3 length: 12 amino acids. Germline assignment: CDR1 MNHEY and CDR2 SVGAGI.

The chain carries TRBV5-1 and TRBJ2-2, with TRBD2 as a possible D gene (5 bases). V was trimmed by 3 bases and J by 5 bases, leaving 14 bases between them. From germline, CDR1 is SGHRS and CDR2 YFSETQ. The CDR3 has 15 amino acids. CDR3 DNA: TGCGCCAGCAGCTCGGCCGGCAGAGGGACCGGGGAGCTGTTTTTT. Its protein product is CASSSAGRGTGELFF. The full variable domain, its missing parts supplied by reference TRBV5-1 and TRBJ2-2, is KAGVTQTPRYLIKTRGQQVTLSCSPISGHRSVSWYQQTPGQGLQFLFEYFSETQRNKGNFPGRFSGRQFSNSRSEMNVSTLELGDSALYLCASSSAGRGTGELFFGEGSRLTVL.

In this sample, this clonotype turned up a few times. The genes are TRBV7-2 and TRBJ1-2, with D perhaps matching TRBD1 (5 bases). Germline lookup yields CDR1 SGHTA and CDR2 FQGNSA. V was shortened by 2 bases and J by 10 bases, with 8 bases between the two germline ends. The CDR3 extends over 11 amino acids. CDR3: CASSLWGPYTF. The CDR3 nucleotides are TGTGCCAGCAGCTTATGGGGCCCCTACACCTTC. The full variable domain, rest sourced from reference TRBV7-2 and TRBJ1-2, is GAGVSQSPSNKVTEKGKDVELRCDPISGHTALYWYRQSLGQGLEFLIYFQGNSAPDKSGLPSDRFSAERTGGSVSTLTIQRTQQEDSAVYLCASSLWGPYTFGSGTRLTVV.

In regard to this clonotype: Being one base from a much bigger clone, this may be a read error. CDR3 bases: TGCGCCAGCAGCCAGAATAGCGGGAACGGAGGGAATGAGCAGTCCTTC. This sequence encodes CASSQNSGNGGNEQSF. This chain joins TRBV4-3 and TRBJ2-1, with TRBD2 identical over 8 bases. Germline CDR1 reads LGHNA; CDR2 reads YSLEER. This CDR3 comprises 16 residues.

This clonotype was observed a few times. The J gene is TRBJ2-6, the V gene TRBV29-1; 10 positions agree with TRBD1. The trim removed 7 bases at V and 3 bases at J, leaving 6 bases unmatched. Germline CDR1 reads SQVTM; CDR2 reads ANQGSEA. The CDR3 loop spans 15 amino acids. CDR3 protein: CSAGTGEVGANVLTF. For the CDR3, the DNA is TGCAGCGCTGGGACAGGGGAAGTTGGGGCCAACGTCCTGACTTTC. Full variable domain (rest looked up from reference TRBV29-1 and TRBJ2-6): SAVISQKPSRDICQRGTSLTIQCQVDSQVTMMFWYRQQPGQSLTLIATANQGSEATYESGFVIDKFPISRPNLTFSTLTVSNMSPEDSSIYLCSAGTGEVGANVLTFGAGSRLTVL.

The chain carries TRBV20-1 and TRBJ1-1; D possibly corresponds to TRBD1 (5 bases). The CDR3 sequence is 14 residues long. Trimming pared 4 bases from V and 1 base from J, leaving 13 bases between. Germline CDR1 is DFQATT and CDR2 is SNEGSKA (reference sequence). The DNA of the CDR3 is TGCAGTGCTATTCTCGGGGCCGCGAACACTGAAGCTTTCTTT. This codes for CSAILGAANTEAFF.

V is TRBV18 and J is TRBJ2-1; 8 nucleotides line up with TRBD2. The V gene's germline CDR1 is KGHSH and CDR2 LQKENI. V shed 3 bases, J shed 5 bases, and the junction held 3 bases outside the gene matches. The CDR3 covers 14 residues. The CDR3 sequence: CASSPRSGDNEQFF. The DNA for the CDR3 is TGTGCCAGCTCACCCCGTAGCGGGGACAATGAGCAGTTCTTC. Supplemented by reference TRBV18 and TRBJ2-1, the full variable domain reads NAGVMQNPRHLVRRRGQEARLRCSPMKGHSHVYWYRQLPEEGLKFMVYLQKENIIDESGMPKERFSAEFPKEGPSILRIQQVVRGDSAAYFCASSPRSGDNEQFFGPGTRLTVL.

The chain couples TRBV20-1 to TRBJ2-7, with 7 bases matching TRBD1. Trimming removed 6 bases from V and 0 bases from J; junction bases left unmatched: 11. Germline loops: CDR1 DFQATT, CDR2 SNEGSKA (reference sequence). The CDR3 loop spans 15 amino acids. The CDR3 nucleotides read TGCAGTGCGACCTTGACGGACAGGTTCTCCTACGAGCAGTACTTC. Translation: CSATLTDRFSYEQYF.

This clonotype was counted only a few times. The rearrangement joins TRBV7-2 to TRBJ2-3, with 7 bases lining up with TRBD2. CDR1 is SGHTA, CDR2 FQGNSA, per germline. The junction had 8 bases not matched to a gene; V was cut back by 4 bases and J by 13 bases. The CDR3 consists of 12 residues. This CDR3 reads CASSSRDYNKYF. The DNA for the CDR3 is TGTGCCAGCAGCTCTCGGGACTATAACAAGTATTTT. Looking up the rest from reference TRBV7-2 and TRBJ2-3 gives the full variable domain: GAGVSQSPSNKVTEKGKDVELRCDPISGHTALYWYRQSLGQGLEFLIYFQGNSAPDKSGLPSDRFSAERTGGSVSTLTIQRTQQEDSAVYLCASSSRDYNKYFGPGTRLTVL.

V and J are TRBV25-1 and TRBJ2-5; 7 bases map to TRBD2. The CDR3 spans 14 residues. The trim removed 4 bases at V and 5 bases at J, leaving 7 bases unmatched. The V gene's germline CDR1 is MGHDK and CDR2 SYGVNS. CDR3 bases: TGTGCCAGCAGTGTTACGAGGGGAGGGGAGACCCAGTACTTC. It codes for CASSVTRGGETQYF.

J is TRBJ1-2 and V is TRBV20-1; D ambiguous. The CDR3 runs to 16 residues. CDR1 is DFQATT and CDR2 is SNEGSKA in the germline V gene (reference sequence). V shed 0 bases and J shed 6 bases, with 20 bases lying between them. The CDR3 coding sequence is TGCAGTGCTAGAGATAGGACTACAAAGGGCAACCATGGCTACACCTTC. Translation gives CSARDRTTKGNHGYTF.

V and J are TRBV20-1 and TRBJ2-7; 8 bases agree with TRBD2. Germline V gene lookup returns CDR1 DFQATT and CDR2 SNEGSKA (reference sequence). The CDR3 sequence is 13 residues long. Losses at the gene ends were 6 bases for V and 0 bases for J; bases not matched to a gene: 4. DNA of the CDR3: TGCAGTGCCCCCGGGACTAGCTCCTACGAGCAGTACTTC. Its translation: CSAPGTSSYEQYF.

There are a few counts of this clonotype. The genes are TRBV30 and TRBJ1-2; no firm D call. This CDR3 spans 12 amino acids. CDR1 and CDR2 (germline): GTSNPN, SVGIG (reference sequence). V lost 2 bases, J lost 2 bases, and 6 bases lay in between. DNA of the CDR3: TGTGCCTGGAGTCAGAAGAACTATGGCTACACCTTC. Encoded protein: CAWSQKNYGYTF.

This sequence joins TRBV28 and TRBJ2-7, with TRBD1 matching 10 bases. The V gene's germline CDR1 is MDHEN and CDR2 SYDVKM. The V segment lost 3 bases and the J segment 3 bases; nucleotides outside the gene matches: 8. This CDR3 spans 16 amino acids. The chain's CDR3 is CASSFVFGTGDYEQYF. The CDR3 DNA follows: TGTGCCAGCAGTTTTGTTTTCGGGACAGGGGACTACGAGCAGTACTTC.

The CDR3 protein is CASSQTSGRDQETQYF. CDR3 DNA: TGTGCCAGCAGTCAGACTAGCGGGAGGGACCAAGAGACCCAGTACTTC. The chain links TRBV12-3 or TRBV12-4 to TRBJ2-5; 14 bases are a match to TRBD2. The trim removed 5 bases at V and 0 bases at J, leaving 2 bases unmatched. The CDR3 runs to 16 residues.

There are many counts of this clonotype. The chain joins TRBV6-5 to TRBJ2-1, with D possibly TRBD1 on 7 matching bases. The ends were cut back, 2 bases at V and 7 bases at J, with 18 bases in the middle. Germline lookup yields CDR1 MNHEY and CDR2 SVGAGI. The CDR3 extends over 16 amino acids. The CDR3 sequence is CASSYLTGEEWNEQFF. As DNA, the CDR3 is TGTGCCAGCAGTTACCTTACAGGGGAGGAGTGGAATGAGCAGTTCTTC.

This clonotype showed up many times. This chain connects TRBV28 to TRBJ1-2, with 9 nucleotides matching TRBD1. Germline assignment: CDR1 MDHEN and CDR2 SYDVKM. CDR3 length equals 13 residues. V trimming: 10 bases; J trimming: 4 bases; junction bases outside the gene matches: 7. The chain's CDR3 is CAILSTGGYGYTF. The CDR3 nucleotides read TGTGCCATCCTCTCGACAGGGGGCTATGGCTACACCTTC.

This chain joins TRBV9 and TRBJ2-3; TRBD1 or TRBD2 may be the D gene (5 bases each). V was cut by 4 bases and J by 10 bases, with 13 bases left in between. CDR1 SGDLS and CDR2 YYNGEE come from the germline V gene. This CDR3 region has 12 residues. The CDR3 bases are TGTGCCAGCAGCCCCTTCGGGACCCCGCAGTATTTT. It codes for CASSPFGTPQYF.

This clonotype was seen a handful of times. This chain's CDR3 is CASSAYGTTMNTEAFF. The DNA of the CDR3 is TGTGCCAGCAGCGCCTACGGGACGACAATGAACACTGAAGCTTTCTTT. This chain links TRBV6-1 with TRBJ1-1, with D possibly being TRBD1 (5 bases). The CDR3 length is 16 residues. V was trimmed by 6 bases and J by 0 bases, leaving 17 bases between them. Germline V CDR1 and CDR2: MNHNS, SASEGT.